Reported below is one T cell receptor beta chain. Antigen specificity is unknown. TCRdb's copy holds only in-frame clones and misses some; the assay was immunoSEQ multiplex PCR. The top ten hold about 3.8% of the sample, which has just over 350,000 clones, about 90% seen once. The record originates from a study of Ad26.COV2.S vaccination and SARS-CoV-2 variants. The ends were cut back, 2 bases at V and 6 bases at J, with 15 bases in the middle. The length of the CDR3 is 15 residues. CDR1 is SGHRS and CDR2 is YFSETQ in the germline V gene. Findings of the study overall: Higher spike-specific TCR breadth was found in vaccine recipients than in placebo recipients. Reported findings describe substantial breadth in spike-specific CD8+ and CD4+ T cell responses following vaccination.

The TCR was taken from a human donor who had recovered from COVID-19. This material consisted of peripheral blood, taken after recovery from COVID-19. The gene calls are TRBV5-1 and TRBJ2-1; D is possibly TRBD2 (6 bases). In nucleotides, the CDR3 is TGCGCCAGCAGCTTTGGCGGGGTTGGATTCAATGAGCAGTTCTTC. Translated: CASSFGGVGFNEQFF.